Presented here are 6 T cell receptor beta chains from one specimen sequenced in a study of blood T cell repertoires in COVID-19. The protocol was immunoSEQ multiplex PCR, while the TCRdb copy is restricted to in-frame clones and leaves out a portion. The sample contains tens of thousands of clones, around 80% of which appear only once. Sequenced material: peripheral blood. Receptor source: a woman over 75 with acute or convalescent COVID-19.

CDR3 in DNA: TGTGCCTCCAGGACAGGGAGCTACACAGATACGCAGTATTTT. As protein: CASRTGSYTDTQYF. The V gene is TRBV27, the J gene TRBJ2-3; TRBD1 matches 8 bases. This CDR3 contains 14 residues. Germline trimming cut 11 bases from V and 2 bases from J; bases unmatched to any gene: 9. The germline V gene encodes CDR1 MNHEY and CDR2 SMNVEV (reference sequence).

The V and J genes are TRBV28 and TRBJ1-2, with 9 positions matching TRBD1. The CDR3 is 17 amino acids. Germline lookup yields CDR1 MDHEN and CDR2 SYDVKM. The junction had 10 bases not matched to a gene; V was cut back by 2 bases and J by 3 bases. Written as DNA, the CDR3 is TGTGCCAGCAGTTTAGGTCTAGGGGGACAGGGTTACTATGGCTACACCTTC. Its translation is CASSLGLGGQGYYGYTF.

This chain links TRBV18 with TRBJ2-3; 9 nucleotides match TRBD1. Trimming removed 1 base from V and 8 bases from J; junction bases left unmatched: 4. CDR1 is KGHSH and CDR2 is LQKENI in the germline V gene. The CDR3 consists of 14 residues. The CDR3 nucleotides are TGTGCCAGCTCACCACAGGACAGGGGTAGTACGCAGTATTTT. This gives the protein CASSPQDRGSTQYF.

The rearrangement links TRBV11-2 to TRBJ1-3; a possible D gene is TRBD1 (5 bases). The CDR3 loop spans 16 amino acids. Germline CDR1 and CDR2: SGHAT and FQNNGV. Trimming removed 1 base from V and 2 bases from J, with 12 bases in between. CDR3 coding DNA: TGTGCCAGCAGCTTAGTTGGCCTAGGGGCTGGAAACACCATATATTTT. Its translation: CASSLVGLGAGNTIYF.

This clone was observed a single time. This rearrangement joins TRBV11-2 to TRBJ2-6, with D possibly matching TRBD1 (5 bases). The V gene's germline CDR1 is SGHAT and CDR2 FQNNGV. The CDR3 runs to 18 residues. Deletions cut 0 bases from V and 0 bases from J, with 12 bases between. The CDR3 DNA sequence: TGTGCCAGCAGCTTAGACAGGGCTTCCATCTCTGGGGCCAACGTCCTGACTTTC. This translates into CASSLDRASISGANVLTF.

The rearrangement joins TRBV5-4 to TRBJ2-1; D not certain. Germline loops: CDR1 SGHNT, CDR2 YYREEE (reference sequence). This CDR3 comprises 14 residues. Trimming removed 4 bases from V and 0 bases from J, with 8 bases in between. CDR3: CASSLRSSYNEQFF. CDR3 DNA: TGTGCCAGCAGCCTACGGAGCTCCTACAATGAGCAGTTCTTC.